This entry features one T cell receptor beta chain sequence. The antigen remains undetermined. This sample was included in a study of CD8+ T cells in alopecia areata. Study-level points and caveats: Lesional scalp, notably in alopecia totalis/universalis, had clonality above that of normal scalp.

Trimming at V came to 3 bases and at J to 0 bases, leaving 8 bases not matched to a gene. The germline V gene encodes CDR1 LNHDA and CDR2 SQIVND (reference sequence). There are 17 residues in the CDR3. RNA, once extracted, was reverse transcribed into cDNA for use as the sequencing template. Clones were sequenced by immunoSEQ multiplex PCR, and TCRdb holds only the in-frame ones, with some missing. The sample has fewer than 250,000 clones, 57% seen once; the top ten hold under 0.5%. The clonotype originates from a human donor with alopecia areata. Sequencing used CD4+ T cells sorted from blood, obtained at week 0. The chain joins TRBV19 to TRBJ2-3; 8 bases line up with TRBD2. The CDR3 DNA is TGTGCCAGTAGTATGGAGCGGGGGACTCATAGCACAGATACGCAGTATTTT. It specifies CASSMERGTHSTDTQYF. The complete variable domain, with remaining parts taken from reference TRBV19 and TRBJ2-3, reads DGGITQSPKYLFRKEGQNVTLSCEQNLNHDAMYWYRQDPGQGLRLIYYSQIVNDFQKGDIAEGYSVSREKKESFPLTVTSAQKNPTAFYLCASSMERGTHSTDTQYFGPGTRLTVL.